The source of this T cell receptor (beta chain) is a study of identical twins. In TCRdb, the 5' RACE reads were re-called with MiXCR into one record per CDR3 protein. The data contain approximately 890,000 distinct CDR3 sequences, 9% to 15% of them singletons. This CDR3 is built from 13 residues. Germline CDR1 is SGHAT and CDR2 is FQNNGV. The V end lost 7 bases, the J end lost 5 bases, and 15 bases lay between the germline ends. These same records also appear under a second study, on yellow fever vaccine responses in identical twins.

The sample was PBMCs. This sequence originates from a woman younger than 30 in good health. V usage is TRBV11-2 and J usage is TRBJ2-7; D might be TRBD1 (6 bases). CDR3 sequence reads: CASTSRGRHEQYV. The DNA of the CDR3 is TGTGCCAGCACCTCCAGGGGACGGCACGAGCAGTACGTC.